This TCR beta chain was sequenced for a study of cytomegalovirus exposure and HLA in healthy donors. Primers for the PCR totalled 60 Vbeta and 13 Jbeta. Data came from immunoSEQ multiplex PCR; TCRdb stores just in-frame clones and leaves some out. This table holds around 150,000 clones, 80% found once. Of note for this clone: Its antigen is unidentified.

General observations from the study: Some V segments, TRBV6-2 and TRBV6-3 among them, were indistinguishable and were therefore excluded.

The CDR3 runs to 15 residues. The V gene's germline CDR1 is MDHEN and CDR2 SYDVKM. Trimming cost V 5 bases and J 4 bases, with 17 bases left between them. The receptor was derived from a man between 25 and 39 years old in good health. V is TRBV28 and J is TRBJ1-1, with D uncertain. The sequenced sample was PBMCs. For the CDR3, the DNA is TGTGCCAGCAGTCCCCCGTTCGCACGCGGCACTGAAGCTTTCTTT. Translated, it gives CASSPPFARGTEAFF.